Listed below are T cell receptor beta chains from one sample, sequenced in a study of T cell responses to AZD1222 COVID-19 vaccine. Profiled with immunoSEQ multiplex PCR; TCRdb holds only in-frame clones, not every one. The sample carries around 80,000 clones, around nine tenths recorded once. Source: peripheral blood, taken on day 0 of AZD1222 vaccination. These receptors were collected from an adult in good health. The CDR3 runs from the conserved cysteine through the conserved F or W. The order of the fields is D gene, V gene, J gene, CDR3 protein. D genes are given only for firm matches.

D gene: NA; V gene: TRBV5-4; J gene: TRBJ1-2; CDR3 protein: CASSYTSRARYGYTF
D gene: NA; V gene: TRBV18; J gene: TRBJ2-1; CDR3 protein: CASSPRAPVGGGEQFF
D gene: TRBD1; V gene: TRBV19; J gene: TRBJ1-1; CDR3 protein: CASEQGGWTEAFF
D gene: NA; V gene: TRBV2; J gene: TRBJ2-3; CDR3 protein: CASSSRLPSTDTQYF
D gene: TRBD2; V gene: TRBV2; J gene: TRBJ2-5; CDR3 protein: CASSDSNWTSQAQETQYF
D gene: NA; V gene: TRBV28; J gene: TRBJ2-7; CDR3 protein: CASSFKRYEQYF
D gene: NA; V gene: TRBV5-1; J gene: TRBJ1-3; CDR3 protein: CASSFSGLSGNTIYF
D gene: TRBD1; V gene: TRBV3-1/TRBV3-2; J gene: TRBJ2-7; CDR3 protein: CASSLGQGSYEQYF
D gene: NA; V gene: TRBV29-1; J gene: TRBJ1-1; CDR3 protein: CSAVRQPEAFF
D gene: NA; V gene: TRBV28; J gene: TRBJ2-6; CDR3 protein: CASSLMGGANVLTF
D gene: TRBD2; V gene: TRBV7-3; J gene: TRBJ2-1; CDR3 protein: CASSSGGGSGKYNEQFF
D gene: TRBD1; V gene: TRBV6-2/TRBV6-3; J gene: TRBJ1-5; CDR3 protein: CASSSQTGGTQPQHF
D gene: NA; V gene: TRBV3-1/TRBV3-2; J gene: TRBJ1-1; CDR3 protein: CASSVQSDTEAFF
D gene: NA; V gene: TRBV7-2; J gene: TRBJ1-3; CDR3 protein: CASSSDGHSGNTIYF
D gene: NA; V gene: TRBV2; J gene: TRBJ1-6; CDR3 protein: CASRPTESRGYNSPLHF
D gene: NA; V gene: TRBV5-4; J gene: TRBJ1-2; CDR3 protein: CASRGGTTSGYTF
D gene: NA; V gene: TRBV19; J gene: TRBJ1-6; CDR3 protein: CASSNGQTAVALHF
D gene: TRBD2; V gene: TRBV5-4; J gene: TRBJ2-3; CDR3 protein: CASSKERGGIRDTQYF
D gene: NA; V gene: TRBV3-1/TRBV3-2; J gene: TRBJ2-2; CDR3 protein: CASSRRDGSGELFF
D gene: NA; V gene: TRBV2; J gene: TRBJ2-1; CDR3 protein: CASGGLPDNEQFF
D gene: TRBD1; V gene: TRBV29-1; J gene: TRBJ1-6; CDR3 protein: CSVREGAGNSPLHF
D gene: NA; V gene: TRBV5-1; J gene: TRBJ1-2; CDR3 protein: CASSLMQGYYGYTF
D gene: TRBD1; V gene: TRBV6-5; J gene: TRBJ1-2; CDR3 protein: CASRNAGTGVRGYTF
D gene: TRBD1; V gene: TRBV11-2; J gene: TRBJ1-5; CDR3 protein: CASSSGTGAVQPQHF
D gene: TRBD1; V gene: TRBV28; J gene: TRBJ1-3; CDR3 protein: CASRYRGHSGNTIYF
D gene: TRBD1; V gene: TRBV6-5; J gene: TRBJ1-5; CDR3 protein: CASIWDRSNQPQHF
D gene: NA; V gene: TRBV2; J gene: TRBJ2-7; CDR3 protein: CASVGQFSYEQYF
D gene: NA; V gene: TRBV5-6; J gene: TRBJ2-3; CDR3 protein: CASTHKYTDTQYF
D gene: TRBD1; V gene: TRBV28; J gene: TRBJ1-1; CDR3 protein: CAVDRDWNTEAFF
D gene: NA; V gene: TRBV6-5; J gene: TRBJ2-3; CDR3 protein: CASPEVTDTQYF
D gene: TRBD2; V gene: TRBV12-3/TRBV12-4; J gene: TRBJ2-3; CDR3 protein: CASSPTSGALYF
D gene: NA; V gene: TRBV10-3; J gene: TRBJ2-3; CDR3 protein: CAIRTGTVEDTQYF
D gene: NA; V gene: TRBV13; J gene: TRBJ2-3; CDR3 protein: CASSLANTQYF
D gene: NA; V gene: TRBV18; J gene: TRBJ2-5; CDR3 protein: CASSPQRQETQYF
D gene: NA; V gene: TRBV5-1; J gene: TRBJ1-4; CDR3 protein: CASSSGHGLNEKLFF
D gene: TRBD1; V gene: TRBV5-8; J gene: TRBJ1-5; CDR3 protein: CASSVRGQPQHF
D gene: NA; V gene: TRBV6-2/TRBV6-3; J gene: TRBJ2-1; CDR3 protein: CASTPGWVNEQFF
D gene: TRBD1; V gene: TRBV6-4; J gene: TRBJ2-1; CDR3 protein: CASSAQGAPFNEQFF
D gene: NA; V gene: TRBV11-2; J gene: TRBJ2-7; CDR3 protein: CASSLSVTPAYEQYF
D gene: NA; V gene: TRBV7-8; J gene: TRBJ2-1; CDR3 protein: CASSSDYHNEQFF
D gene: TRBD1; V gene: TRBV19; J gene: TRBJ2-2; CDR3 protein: CASSTRQGTGELFF
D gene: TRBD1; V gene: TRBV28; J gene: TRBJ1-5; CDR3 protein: CASSTFTGGAGQPQHF
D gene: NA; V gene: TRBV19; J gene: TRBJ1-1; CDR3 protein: CASSIETLGSVTEAFF
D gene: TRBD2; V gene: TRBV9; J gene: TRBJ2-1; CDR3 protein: CASSVGASGFSGDEQFF
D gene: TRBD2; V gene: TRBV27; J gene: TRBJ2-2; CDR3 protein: CASSWGGPTGELFF
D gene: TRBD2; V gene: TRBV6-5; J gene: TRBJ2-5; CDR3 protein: CASRGGQGPQETQYF
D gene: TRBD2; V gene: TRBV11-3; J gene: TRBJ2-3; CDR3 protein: CASSLVTSGGTQYF